What follows are 10 T cell receptor beta chains derived from one specimen sequenced in a study of blood T cell repertoires in COVID-19. This table comes from immunoSEQ multiplex PCR, and its TCRdb copy is limited to in-frame clones, with some not included. The sample has under 100,000 clones; approximately 90% are singletons. Sample: peripheral blood. The source is a man aged 45 to 65 with active COVID-19.

CDR3 nucleotides: TGCACCAGCAGCCAAGAGGTCGCGGGCCCTGCACCGGATACGCAGTATTTT. Amino acids: CTSSQEVAGPAPDTQYF. The chain joins TRBV1 to TRBJ2-3; TRBD2, the table's D call, lacks a check against the DNA. TRBV1 is termed a pseudogene. The CDR3 has 17 residues.

The chain joins TRBV7-9 to TRBJ2-7, with D unclear. V shed 3 bases and J shed 5 bases, with 5 bases lying between them. The CDR3 runs 11 residues. Germline CDR1 is SEHNR and CDR2 is FQNEAQ (reference sequence). The CDR3 nucleotides are TGTGCCAGCAGCTTCATTGACGAGCAGTACTTC. Encoded protein: CASSFIDEQYF.

The chain carries TRBV6-6 and TRBJ2-2, with a possible D match to TRBD2 (6 bases). V gave up 6 bases and J gave up 6 bases, with 17 bases separating them. The CDR3 is made up of 15 amino acids. Germline CDR1 is MNHNY and CDR2 is SVGAGI (reference sequence). CDR3 amino acids: CASSPLGEVPGELFF. The DNA for the CDR3 is TGTGCCAGCAGCCCCCTGGGGGAGGTCCCCGGGGAGCTGTTTTTT.

This chain uses TRBV28 with TRBJ1-1, with a weak D call TRBD1 (6 bases). This CDR3 has 15 amino acids. Germline CDR1 MDHEN, CDR2 SYDVKM. V lost 5 bases to trimming and J lost 1 base, with 14 bases between them. CDR3 nucleotides: TGTGCCAGCAGTCTAAACTTAGGGGGGAACACTGAAGCTTTCTTT. It is translated as CASSLNLGGNTEAFF.

This chain links TRBV5-1 with TRBJ2-1; D unresolved. The CDR3 sequence is 12 residues long. With 0 bases removed from V and 6 bases from J, the gap between germline ends came to 4 bases. Germline V gives CDR1 SGHRS, CDR2 YFSETQ. In DNA form, the CDR3 reads TGCGCCAGCAGCTTGGCCATCAATGAGCAGTTCTTC. Translated: CASSLAINEQFF.

Here the CDR3 reads CASIGADGLANYGYTF. In DNA form, the CDR3 reads TGTGCCAGCATTGGGGCCGACGGGCTAGCTAACTATGGCTACACCTTC. The rearrangement uses TRBV28 and TRBJ1-2, with D perhaps matching TRBD1 (5 bases). V gave up 7 bases and J gave up 0 bases, with 18 bases separating them. The CDR3 covers 16 residues. Per germline, CDR1 MDHEN and CDR2 SYDVKM.

The rearrangement links TRBV28 to TRBJ1-5, with 8 bases fitting TRBD1. This CDR3 is built from 15 residues. Germline loops: CDR1 MDHEN, CDR2 SYDVKM. Trimming removed 2 bases from V and 6 bases from J; junction bases left unmatched: 6. DNA of the CDR3: TGTGCCAGCAGTTTACCGACAGGGGTCGGTCAGCCCCAGCATTTT. It is translated as CASSLPTGVGQPQHF.

CDR3 DNA: TGTGCCAGCAGCCCGGTGGTAAGCTCTGGAAACACCATATATTTT. It is translated as CASSPVVSSGNTIYF. The chain recombines TRBV9 with TRBJ1-3; D unresolved. Trimming took off 4 bases at V and 0 bases at J, with 11 bases between the two ends. CDR1 is SGDLS and CDR2 is YYNGEE in the germline V gene. The CDR3 consists of 15 residues. The full variable domain, in which reference TRBV9 and TRBJ1-3 provide the parts outside the CDR3, is DSGVTQTPKHLITATGQRVTLRCSPRSGDLSVYWYQQSLDQGLQFLIQYYNGEERAKGNILERFSAQQFPDLHSELNLSSLELGDSALYFCASSPVVSSGNTIYFGEGSWLTVV.

The chain employs TRBV10-3 and TRBJ1-1; a possible D gene is TRBD1 (5 bases). Looked up from germline, CDR1 is ENHRY and CDR2 is SYGVKD. With 5 bases removed from V and 6 bases from J, the gap between germline ends came to 13 bases. The CDR3 is made up of 13 amino acids. CDR3 protein: CAISKTEFSEAFF. CDR3 nucleotide sequence: TGTGCCATCAGTAAGACAGAGTTCTCTGAAGCTTTCTTT.

This clone has only one observation. The chain links TRBV6-5 to TRBJ2-5, with 10 bases fitting TRBD2. Trimming removed 3 bases from V and 3 bases from J; junction bases left unmatched: 4. Germline CDR1 MNHEY, CDR2 SVGAGI. The CDR3 loop spans 15 amino acids. CDR3 sequence (DNA): TGTGCCAGCAGTTATCTCGGACTAGCGGAAGAGACCCAGTACTTC. Translated: CASSYLGLAEETQYF.